This T cell receptor beta chain was identified during a study of blood T cell repertoires in COVID-19. Study information: The United States, Italy and Spain were the sources of the acute and convalescent COVID-19 samples. Sample material is recorded as cDNA or gDNA derived from T cells, B-cell-depleted T cells, or PBMCs.

This CDR3 region has 14 residues. From germline, CDR1 is KGHSH and CDR2 LQKENI. The junction had 3 bases not matched to a gene; V was cut back by 3 bases and J by 4 bases. In regard to this clone: This CDR3 is also generated by other DNA sequences in the sample.

In the authors' workflow: The assay estimated nucleated cells by amplifying reference gene primers. Measured with immunoSEQ multiplex PCR; TCRdb has only the in-frame clones, and not every one. That table supplies the V and J calls and clone size; D and trimming were determined from the DNA. The sample has 350,000 to 550,000 clones; about 89% are singletons. J is TRBJ2-7 and V is TRBV18; 10 bases agree with TRBD1. The sequence came from a woman aged 30 to 39 with acute or convalescent COVID-19. Sequenced sample: peripheral blood. The CDR3 region is CASSPDRGGYEQYF. CDR3 DNA sequence: TGTGCCAGCTCACCGGACAGGGGGGGGTACGAGCAGTACTTC.